A selection of T cell receptor beta chains follows, all from one sample in a study of T cell responses to AZD1222 COVID-19 vaccine. Sequencing was performed with immunoSEQ multiplex PCR; in TCRdb, only in-frame clones are kept and a portion is missing. The table shows 60,000 to 75,000 clones, with roughly 85% occurring only once. The specimen was peripheral blood, collected on day 0 of AZD1222 vaccination. The origin of the receptors is an adult in good health. Each CDR3 is given with its conserved first and last residue. A D gene is named only where the DNA matches it firmly. Clone size is shown for a subset of rows, as once, few, many or a class of expanded clone.

d_gene	v_gene	j_gene	abundance	CDR3nt	CDR3aa
-	TRBV3-1/TRBV3-2	TRBJ1-6	-	TGTGCCAGCAGCCAATTTAATCTGATGGGGCCCAATTCACCCCTCCACTTT	CASSQFNLMGPNSPLHF
-	TRBV2	TRBJ1-5	once	TGTGCCAGCAGCAGGATGATGGAGCCCCAGCATTTT	CASSRMMEPQHF
-	TRBV10-3	TRBJ1-2	-	TGTGCCATCAGTGAGTCAACAGGAGGCTACACCTTC	CAISESTGGYTF
-	TRBV19	TRBJ2-5	-	TGTGCCAGTAGTCGAGACTACCAAGAGACCCAGTACTTC	CASSRDYQETQYF
-	TRBV5-5	TRBJ2-7	few	TGTGCCAGCAGCCAAGAAGGCGGATCCTACGAGCAGTACTTC	CASSQEGGSYEQYF
-	TRBV5-1	TRBJ2-6	-	TGCGCCAGCAGACTACATGCGGGCTCTGGGGCCAACGTCCTGACTTTC	CASRLHAGSGANVLTF
-	TRBV5-1	TRBJ1-2	-	TGCGCCAGCAGCTTGAGTCGGCAGGGTATTGGCTACACCTTC	CASSLSRQGIGYTF
-	TRBV11-3	TRBJ1-1	-	TGTGCCAGCAGCTTAGAGGGGGAGAACACTGAAGCTTTCTTT	CASSLEGENTEAFF
TRBD1	TRBV30	TRBJ1-3	once	TGTGCCCTGTGTGCGGGAACAGGGGGCACTGGAAACACCATATATTTT	CALCAGTGGTGNTIYF
-	TRBV27	TRBJ2-3	few	TGTGCCAGCAGTTTAAGCAGGGGAACAGATACGCAGTATTTT	CASSLSRGTDTQYF
TRBD1	TRBV9	TRBJ2-1	-	TGTGCCAGCAGCCATAAAAGCCAGGGGGCGCCTGAGCAGTTCTTC	CASSHKSQGAPEQFF
-	TRBV27	TRBJ2-2	once	TGTGCCAGCAGTTTAGATTGGGCAGGCGGGGAGCTGTTTTTT	CASSLDWAGGELFF
-	TRBV7-9	TRBJ1-2	-	TGTGCCAGCAGCCCCAGCGATCCGGTCGGCTACACCTTC	CASSPSDPVGYTF
-	TRBV29-1	TRBJ2-3	-	TGCAGCCCGCGGGACAGCCTAAGAGATACGCAGTATTTT	CSPRDSLRDTQYF
-	TRBV7-2	TRBJ2-7	-	TGTGCCAGCAGCGCGCTTTACGAGCAGTACTTC	CASSALYEQYF
-	TRBV20-1	TRBJ1-2	-	TGCAGTGCCACCGAAGGTGGCTACACCTTC	CSATEGGYTF
TRBD1	TRBV9	TRBJ1-2	-	TGTGCCAGCAGCGGAATCGACAGGGGCTATGCTAACTATGGCTACACCTTC	CASSGIDRGYANYGYTF
-	TRBV18	TRBJ1-2	-	TGTGCCAGCTCACCCGTGGAGGGTCAGAATTATGGCTACACCTTC	CASSPVEGQNYGYTF
-	TRBV7-6	TRBJ2-2	few	TGTGCCAGCAGCTTAGTTCGATCAGTGGGCGGGGAGCTGTTTTTT	CASSLVRSVGGELFF
TRBD1	TRBV5-6	TRBJ2-7	many	TGTGCCAGCAGCTGGGATACCGGGACAGGTTACGAGCAGTACTTC	CASSWDTGTGYEQYF
TRBD1	TRBV5-1	TRBJ1-4	-	TGCGCCAGCAGCCTGGACAGGGTAGACGAAAAACTGTTTTTT	CASSLDRVDEKLFF
-	TRBV15	TRBJ1-2	-	TGTGCCACCAGCCTTTTAGGATTGGCTGGCTACACCTTC	CATSLLGLAGYTF
TRBD2	TRBV11-2	TRBJ2-3	-	TGTGCCAGCAGCTTAGATGGACGAGCGGGGGGGGCAGATACGCAGTATTTT	CASSLDGRAGGADTQYF
-	TRBV3-1/TRBV3-2	TRBJ2-3	-	TGTGCCAGCAGCCCCGGACAGTTTCCAGATACGCAGTATTTT	CASSPGQFPDTQYF
-	TRBV7-8	TRBJ2-7	-	TGTGCCAGCAGTGACAGGATTTATTACGAGCAGTACTTC	CASSDRIYYEQYF
TRBD1	TRBV11-2	TRBJ2-1	once	TGTGCCAGCAGCCAGGGACAGGGGGCGGTCGGTGAGCAGTTCTTC	CASSQGQGAVGEQFF
-	TRBV2	TRBJ1-6	-	TGTGCCAGCAGGGGTGCGGGTCCTAATTCACCCCTCCACTTT	CASRGAGPNSPLHF
-	TRBV5-4	TRBJ1-2	-	TGTGCCAGCAGCTTGGGACAGGCTTTAGCGAACTATGGCTACACCTTC	CASSLGQALANYGYTF
-	TRBV21-1	TRBJ2-7	-	TGTGCCAGCAGTTCCCGGCAGCGACGGCCCTACGAGCAGTACTTC	CASSSRQRRPYEQYF
TRBD1	TRBV28	TRBJ2-5	-	TGTGCCAGCAGTCCCCAACAGGGGCCAGAGACCCAGTACTTC	CASSPQQGPETQYF
-	TRBV27	TRBJ1-1	-	TGTGCCAGCAGTCCCAGGACAGTCATTGGTGAAGCTTTCTTT	CASSPRTVIGEAFF
TRBD1	TRBV30	TRBJ1-1	few	TGTGCCTCCTACAGGGGATGGAGCACTGAAGCTTTCTTT	CASYRGWSTEAFF
-	TRBV2	TRBJ2-2	-	TGTGCCAGCAGTGTGCTGAACACCGGGGAGCTGTTTTTT	CASSVLNTGELFF
-	TRBV11-3	TRBJ2-7	few	TGTGCCAGCAGCTTATCTGCGGGATCCTACGAGCAGTACTTC	CASSLSAGSYEQYF
-	TRBV3-1/TRBV3-2	TRBJ1-6	-	TGTGCCAGCAGCCCCAAGAGAAATTCACCCCTCCACTTT	CASSPKRNSPLHF
TRBD1	TRBV19	TRBJ2-7	once	TGTGCCAGTAGACCGACAGGGTTGAACGAGCAGTACTTC	CASRPTGLNEQYF
-	TRBV19	TRBJ1-6	-	TGTGCCAGTAGTATTACGGACAGTATGAATTCACCCCTCCACTTT	CASSITDSMNSPLHF
-	TRBV6-5	TRBJ1-4	few	TGTGCCAGTAACCGGGTTTCTAATGAAAAACTGTTTTTT	CASNRVSNEKLFF
-	TRBV7-2	TRBJ2-7	-	TGTGCCAGCAGCTTAGGGATAGGGACTTGGCAGTACTTC	CASSLGIGTWQYF
TRBD2	TRBV29-1	TRBJ2-1	once	TGCAGCGTTGGGATCGCGGGGGGGCGCAATGAGCAGTTCTTC	CSVGIAGGRNEQFF
-	TRBV10-3	TRBJ1-1	-	TGTGCCATCAGTGGGTGGACGGAGACTATGAACACTGAAGCTTTCTTT	CAISGWTETMNTEAFF